This TCR beta chain originates from a study of T cell therapy after organ transplantation. At the level of the study: Therapy products were autologous CMV-specific T cells, peptide-expanded for two to three weeks. Up to 6 doses were given at 2-week intervals.

Some clones are missing from TCRdb's copy, which holds only in-frame ones; the method was immunoSEQ multiplex PCR. The repertoire holds about 48,000 clones, with less than 95% as singletons. Looked up from germline, CDR1 is ENHRY and CDR2 is SYGVKD. Trimming cost V 7 bases and J 8 bases; bases outside gene matches: 13. The CDR3 is 15 amino acids. Study-wide results and caveats: Nonresponder repertoires showed strong pretherapy expansions, barely changing post-therapy.

This clone occurred once. What it binds is not known. This chain joins TRBV10-3 and TRBJ1-2; 10 bases are a match to TRBD1. Specimen: CD8+ T cells from blood, collected before autologous CMV-specific T cell therapy. The TCR originated in a human patient who had received a solid organ transplant and had CMV disease. CDR3 protein: CAIKSFGQGESGYTF. The CDR3 DNA is TGTGCCATCAAGTCCTTCGGACAGGGGGAATCGGGCTACACCTTC.